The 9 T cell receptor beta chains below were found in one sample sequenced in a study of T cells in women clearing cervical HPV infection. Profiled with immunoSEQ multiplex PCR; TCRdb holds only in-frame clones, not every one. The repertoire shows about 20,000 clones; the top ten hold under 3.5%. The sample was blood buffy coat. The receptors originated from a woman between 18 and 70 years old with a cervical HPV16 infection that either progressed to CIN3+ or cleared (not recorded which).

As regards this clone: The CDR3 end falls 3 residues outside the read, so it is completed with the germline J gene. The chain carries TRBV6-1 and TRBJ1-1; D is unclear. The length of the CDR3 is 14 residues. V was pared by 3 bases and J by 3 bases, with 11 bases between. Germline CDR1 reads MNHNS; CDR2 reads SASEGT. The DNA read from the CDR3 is TGTGCCAGCAGTGAGGCTTCCCGTTACACTGAA. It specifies CASSEASRYTE. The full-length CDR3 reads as CASSEASRYTEAFF.

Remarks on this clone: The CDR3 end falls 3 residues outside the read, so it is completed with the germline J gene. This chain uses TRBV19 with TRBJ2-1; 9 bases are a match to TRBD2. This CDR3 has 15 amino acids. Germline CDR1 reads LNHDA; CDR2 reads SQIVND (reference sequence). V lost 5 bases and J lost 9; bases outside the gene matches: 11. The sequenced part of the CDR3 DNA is TGTGCCAGTAGTTTCCTAGCGGGGACTCCCGCTGAG. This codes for CASSFLAGTPAE. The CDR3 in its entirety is CASSFLAGTPAEQFF.

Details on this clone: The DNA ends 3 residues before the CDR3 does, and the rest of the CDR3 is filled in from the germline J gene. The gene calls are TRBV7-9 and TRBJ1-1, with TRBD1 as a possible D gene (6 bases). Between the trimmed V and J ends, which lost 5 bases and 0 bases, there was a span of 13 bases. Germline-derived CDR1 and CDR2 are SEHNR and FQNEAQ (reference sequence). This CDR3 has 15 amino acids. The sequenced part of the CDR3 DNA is TGTGCCAGCAGCCCTACAGGGCGGATGAACACTGAA. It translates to CASSPTGRMNTE. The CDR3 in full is CASSPTGRMNTEAFF. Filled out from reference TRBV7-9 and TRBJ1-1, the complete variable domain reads DTGVSQNPRHKITKRGQNVTFRCDPISEHNRLYWYRQTLGQGPEFLTYFQNEAQLEKSRLLSDRFSAERPKGSFSTLEIQRTEQGDSAMYLCASSPTGRMNTEAFFGQGTRLTVV.

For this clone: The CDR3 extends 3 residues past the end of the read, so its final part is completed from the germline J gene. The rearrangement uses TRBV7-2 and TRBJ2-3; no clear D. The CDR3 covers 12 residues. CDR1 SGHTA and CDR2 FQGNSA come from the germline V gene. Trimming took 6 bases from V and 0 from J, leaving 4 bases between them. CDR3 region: CASRTSTDTQYF. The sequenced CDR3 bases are TGTGCCAGCAGGACTAGCACAGATACG.

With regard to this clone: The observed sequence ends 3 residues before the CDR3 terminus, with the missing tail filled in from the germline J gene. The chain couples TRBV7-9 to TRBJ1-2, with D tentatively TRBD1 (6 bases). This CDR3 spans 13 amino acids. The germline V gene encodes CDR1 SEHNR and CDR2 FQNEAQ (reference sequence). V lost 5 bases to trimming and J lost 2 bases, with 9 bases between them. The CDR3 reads CASSPTGNYGYTF. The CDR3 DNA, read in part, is TGTGCCAGCAGCCCCACAGGGAACTATGGC.

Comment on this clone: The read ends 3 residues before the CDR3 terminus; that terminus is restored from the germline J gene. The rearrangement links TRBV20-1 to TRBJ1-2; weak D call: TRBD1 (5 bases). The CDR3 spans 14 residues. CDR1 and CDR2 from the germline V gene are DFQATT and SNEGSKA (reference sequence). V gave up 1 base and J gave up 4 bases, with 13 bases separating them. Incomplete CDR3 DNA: TGCAGTGCTAGAGGCAGGGCCGAGGGCTATGGC. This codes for CSARGRAEGYG. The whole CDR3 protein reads CSARGRAEGYGYTF.

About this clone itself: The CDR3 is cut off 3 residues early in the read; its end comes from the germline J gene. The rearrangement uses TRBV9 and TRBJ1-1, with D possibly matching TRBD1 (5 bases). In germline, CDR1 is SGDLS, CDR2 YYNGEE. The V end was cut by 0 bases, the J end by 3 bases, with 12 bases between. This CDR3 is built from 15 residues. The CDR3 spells CASSVGQGEYTEAFF. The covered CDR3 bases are TGTGCCAGCAGCGTAGGTCAGGGTGAATACACTGAA. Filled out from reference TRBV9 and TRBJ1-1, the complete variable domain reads DSGVTQTPKHLITATGQRVTLRCSPRSGDLSVYWYQQSLDQGLQFLIQYYNGEERAKGNILERFSAQQFPDLHSELNLSSLELGDSALYFCASSVGQGEYTEAFFGQGTRLTVV.

Incomplete CDR3 DNA: TGTGCCAGCTCACCCGTCACCTCAACGGCAGATACG. Translation: CASSPVTSTADT. The CDR3 reads in full as CASSPVTSTADTQYF. This rearrangement joins TRBV18 to TRBJ2-3; no firm D call. From the germline J gene comes the end of the CDR3, since the read stops 3 residues before it. V lost 3 bases to trimming and J lost 4 bases, with 14 bases between them. This CDR3 spans 15 amino acids. The V gene's germline CDR1 is KGHSH and CDR2 LQKENI.

CDR3 sequence reads: CASSLVAGNTGELFF. The CDR3 DNA, read in part, is TGTGCCAGCAGCTTAGTGGCGGGGAACACCGGGGAG. The chain couples TRBV7-9 to TRBJ2-2, with D perhaps matching TRBD2 (5 bases). Sequencing ends 3 residues short of the CDR3 end; the germline J gene provides the rest. The CDR3 loop spans 15 amino acids. CDR1 and CDR2 from the germline V gene are SEHNR and FQNEAQ (reference sequence). V lost 1 base to trimming and J lost 1 base, with 7 bases between them.